These 14 T cell receptor beta chains were all obtained from the same sample, sequenced in a study of early T cells in non-severe SARS-CoV-2 infection. TCRdb re-called the 5' RACE reads through MiXCR, storing one row per CDR3 protein. Counted here are over 50,000 distinct CDR3 sequences, approximately 12% occurring once; the ten biggest clones make up about 3.1%. Sequencing was carried out using whole blood. The receptors come from an adult who was a healthcare worker with PCR-confirmed SARS-CoV-2 infection or an uninfected control (not recorded which).

This clonotype was counted at least ten times. V gene TRBV11-2 combines with J gene TRBJ2-1, with 9 bases identical to TRBD2. This CDR3 comprises 14 residues. V lost 5 bases, J lost 4 bases, and 3 bases stayed unmatched. Per germline, CDR1 SGHAT and CDR2 FQNNGV. The CDR3 DNA sequence: TGTGCCAGCAGCCCGGGACTAGCTTACAATGAGCAGTTCTTC. Translating gives CASSPGLAYNEQFF.

This clonotype was seen repeatedly, ten times or more. The V gene is TRBV21-1, the J gene TRBJ2-5. TRBV21-1 is a pseudogene. CDR3 length: 10 residues. In nucleotides, the CDR3 is TGTGCCAAGGACGGGGAGACCCAGTACTTC. This sequence encodes CAKDGETQYF.

This sequence joins TRBV13 and TRBJ2-3, with 9 bases aligning to TRBD1. This CDR3 is 17 amino acids long. With 4 bases clipped from V and 2 bases from J, the junction kept 10 bases outside the gene matches. Per germline, CDR1 PRHDT and CDR2 FYEKMQ (reference sequence). The CDR3 sequence is CASSSNLRDRATDTQYF. DNA of the CDR3: TGTGCCAGCAGCTCCAACCTCCGGGACAGGGCCACAGATACGCAGTATTTT.

The table lists this clonotype with many counts. The gene calls are TRBV25-1 and TRBJ1-1; the match to TRBD1 covers 10 bases. The V and J ends lost 2 bases and 0 bases, in that order; junction bases with no gene match: 6. CDR3 length: 17 amino acids. The germline gives CDR1 MGHDK, CDR2 SYGVNS. CDR3 sequence: CASSEVGQGTMNTEAFF. The CDR3 DNA follows: TGTGCCAGCAGTGAAGTGGGACAGGGGACAATGAACACTGAAGCTTTCTTT. The whole variable domain, remainder taken from reference TRBV25-1 and TRBJ1-1, is EADIYQTPRYLVIGTGKKITLECSQTMGHDKMYWYQQDPGMELHLIHYSYGVNSTEKGDLSSESTVSRIRTEHFPLTLESARPSHTSQYLCASSEVGQGTMNTEAFFGQGTRLTVV.

This clonotype came up a few times. The chain employs TRBV7-2 and TRBJ2-2; D not certain. This CDR3 contains 14 residues. The germline V gene has CDR1 SGHTA and CDR2 FQGNSA. Deletions cut 2 bases from V and 0 bases from J, with 4 bases between. This CDR3 reads CASSLSPNTGELFF. In DNA, the CDR3 is TGTGCCAGCAGCTTATCCCCGAACACCGGGGAGCTGTTTTTT.

This clonotype has ten or more counts. The rearrangement uses TRBV2 and TRBJ2-6; D might be TRBD1 (6 bases). There are 16 residues in the CDR3. The germline gives CDR1 SNHLY, CDR2 FYNNEI. V lost 7 bases and J lost 2, with 15 bases in between. Here the CDR3 DNA reads TGTGCCAGCATTGGGAGACAGGACCCTGGGGCCAACGTCCTGACTTTC. Protein sequence: CASIGRQDPGANVLTF.

This clonotype showed up just a few times. The chain couples TRBV9 to TRBJ2-7; D remains unclear. V was cut by 0 bases and J by 2 bases, with 9 bases left in between. The CDR3 is made up of 14 amino acids. Germline CDR1 reads SGDLS; CDR2 reads YYNGEE. This chain's CDR3 is CASSVGGSTYEQYF. In DNA form, the CDR3 reads TGTGCCAGCAGCGTAGGAGGCAGTACCTACGAGCAGTACTTC.

This chain uses TRBV12-3 or TRBV12-4 with TRBJ2-5; the D gene is possibly TRBD2 (5 bases). The CDR3 extends over 16 amino acids. The V and J ends lost 4 bases and 5 bases respectively, with 20 bases between them. In DNA form, the CDR3 reads TGTGCCAGCAGTTACTCCGGGTCGTACTCGGGGGAGACCCAGTACTTC. It specifies CASSYSGSYSGETQYF.

This clonotype showed up just a few times. V gene TRBV28 combines with J gene TRBJ2-7, with 8 bases aligning to TRBD2. Germline-derived CDR1 and CDR2 are MDHEN and SYDVKM. This CDR3 is 14 amino acids long. V dropped 2 bases and J dropped 3; count of bases not matched to a gene: 3. The CDR3 DNA sequence: TGTGCCAGCAGTTTAGCGGGGGGCCTCTACGAGCAGTACTTC. It specifies CASSLAGGLYEQYF.

In this sample, this clonotype turned up a few times. The chain employs TRBV7-3 and TRBJ1-1, with D perhaps TRBD1 (6 bases). Germline loops: CDR1 SGHTA, CDR2 FQGTGA. V shed 0 bases and J shed 4 bases, with 9 bases lying between them. The CDR3 has 14 amino acids. The CDR3 region has the DNA TGTGCCAGCAGCTTAACCGGGACAAGCACTGAAGCTTTCTTT. It is translated as CASSLTGTSTEAFF.

This clonotype was recorded many times. This chain joins TRBV7-9 and TRBJ2-7; D might be TRBD1 (5 bases). Germline values: CDR1 SEHNR, CDR2 FQNEAQ (reference sequence). V was shortened by 1 base and J by 6 bases, with 13 bases between the two germline ends. This CDR3 contains 14 residues. The CDR3 bases are TGTGCCAGCAGCTTAGGAAGGGGTTCGGTCGAGCAGTACTTC. Its protein is CASSLGRGSVEQYF.

In this sample, this clonotype turned up many times. The V gene is TRBV4-1, the J gene TRBJ2-1; D may correspond to TRBD1 or TRBD2 (6 bases each). This CDR3 region has 16 residues. Germline CDR1 MGHRA, CDR2 YSYEKL. V was pared by 4 bases and J by 2 bases, with 15 bases between. The DNA for the CDR3 is TGCGCCAGCAGCCCCCTGGGGGGCCCACCCTACAATGAGCAGTTCTTC. This translates into CASSPLGGPPYNEQFF.

CDR3 amino acids: CASSAGAGLGSYNEQFF. Here the CDR3 DNA reads TGTGCCAGTAGTGCCGGAGCCGGGCTTGGCTCCTACAATGAGCAGTTCTTC. The gene calls are TRBV19 and TRBJ2-1; D is unclear. The CDR3 is 17 amino acids. Germline CDR1 LNHDA, CDR2 SQIVND (reference sequence). V lost 5 bases and J lost 0, with 17 bases in between.

In this sample, this clonotype turned up many times. The V call is TRBV12-3 or TRBV12-4, the J call TRBJ2-3; D uncertain. V dropped 2 bases and J dropped 0 bases, with 3 bases sitting between them. The CDR3 totals 13 residues. The CDR3 protein is CASSLTSTDTQYF. In DNA form, the CDR3 reads TGTGCCAGCAGTTTAACTAGCACAGATACGCAGTATTTT.